The 10 T cell receptor beta chains reported below all come from one sample, sequenced in a study of cytomegalovirus exposure and HLA in healthy donors. Both 60 Vbeta primers and 13 Jbeta primers went into the PCR. Using immunoSEQ multiplex PCR, the repertoire was profiled, and TCRdb retains in-frame clones only, with some absent. The table lists some 130,000 clones, 76% of them singletons. The sequenced material came from PBMCs. The receptors shown here come from a man aged 35-49 years in good health and CMV-seronegative.

This chain uses TRBV4-2 with TRBJ2-2; 7 nucleotides align to TRBD2. Germline values: CDR1 LGHNA, CDR2 YNFKEQ. The ends lost 1 base at V and 0 bases at J; junction bases unmatched: 2. The CDR3 length is 16 residues. CDR3 nucleotide sequence: TGTGCCAGCAGCCAAGGGCTAGCGGCGAACACCGGGGAGCTGTTTTTT. Translating gives CASSQGLAANTGELFF.

The chain has TRBV27 and TRBJ2-2; D ambiguous. There are 13 residues in the CDR3. V lost 8 bases and J 0 bases, leaving 7 bases between the germline ends. Germline V gene data show CDR1 as MNHEY and CDR2 as SMNVEV (reference sequence). CDR3 residues: CASQSANTGELFF. The CDR3 nucleotides are TGTGCCAGCCAATCAGCGAACACCGGGGAGCTGTTTTTT.

This chain links TRBV9 with TRBJ2-1, with TRBD2 matching 7 bases. V dropped 3 bases and J dropped 8; count of bases not matched to a gene: 14. CDR1 SGDLS and CDR2 YYNGEE come from the germline V gene. This CDR3 spans 16 amino acids. The CDR3 DNA follows: TGTGCCAGCAGCGACAGTTTGGGAGGGCCCATAGATGAGCAGTTCTTC. The encoded protein is CASSDSLGGPIDEQFF.

Here the CDR3 DNA reads TGTGCCAGCAGCTTGGGTACGGCAGGGGCAGATACGCAGTATTTT. Encoded protein: CASSLGTAGADTQYF. The V call is TRBV5-8, the J call TRBJ2-3; D perhaps matches TRBD1 (6 bases). V dropped 0 bases and J dropped 4 bases, with 12 bases sitting between them. This CDR3 is built from 15 residues. Germline V gene data show CDR1 as SGHTS and CDR2 as YDEGEE.

The CDR3 DNA is TGTGCCAGCAGCAAACTAGCGGGAGGGGACAATGAGCAGTTCTTC. Translating it yields CASSKLAGGDNEQFF. This chain joins TRBV6-4 and TRBJ2-1; 13 bases are a match to TRBD2. The CDR3 loop spans 15 amino acids. Germline V lookup: CDR1 MRHNA, CDR2 SNTAGT. V lost 6 bases and J lost 5; bases outside the gene matches: 4.

This rearrangement joins TRBV30 to TRBJ1-6, with D unclear. The V end was cut by 4 bases, the J end by 0 bases, with 10 bases between. Looked up from germline, CDR1 is GTSNPN and CDR2 is SVGIG (reference sequence). The CDR3 has 15 residues. The CDR3 sequence is CAWNHESSYNSPLHF. Here the CDR3 DNA reads TGTGCCTGGAATCATGAGAGCTCCTATAATTCACCCCTCCACTTT.

V is TRBV7-2 and J is TRBJ2-1, with D hard to call. The germline CDR1 and CDR2 sequences are SGHTA and FQGNSA. Trimming removed 5 bases from V and 5 bases from J, with 13 bases in between. The CDR3 spans 14 residues. The CDR3 DNA is TGTGCCAGCAGCCTCCAGGTTTTTGACAATGAGCAGTTCTTC. This codes for CASSLQVFDNEQFF. Combining the CDR3 with reference TRBV7-2 and TRBJ2-1 gives the whole variable domain GAGVSQSPSNKVTEKGKDVELRCDPISGHTALYWYRQSLGQGLEFLIYFQGNSAPDKSGLPSDRFSAERTGGSVSTLTIQRTQQEDSAVYLCASSLQVFDNEQFFGPGTRLTVL.

The V call is TRBV29-1, the J call TRBJ1-3; 12 bases map to TRBD1. Germline V lookup: CDR1 SQVTM, CDR2 ANQGSEA. The CDR3 covers 18 residues. After removal of 6 bases from V and 4 bases from J, the junction contained 16 bases not matched to a gene. The chain's CDR3 is CSVAGTGGRGSLGNTIYF. CDR3 DNA sequence: TGCAGCGTCGCCGGGACAGGGGGCAGGGGGTCCCTCGGAAACACCATATATTTT.

The V call is TRBV7-2, the J call TRBJ2-7, with 8 nucleotides matching TRBD1. V gave up 5 bases and J gave up 3 bases; unmatched junction bases: 6. CDR1 and CDR2 from the germline V gene are SGHTA and FQGNSA. The CDR3 runs to 14 residues. The CDR3 region has the DNA TGTGCCAGCAGCCCCGGACAGGGACACTACGAGCAGTACTTC. Translating gives CASSPGQGHYEQYF.

This chain uses TRBV5-6 with TRBJ2-3, with D unresolved. Germline V gene data show CDR1 as SGHDT and CDR2 as YYEEEE. The CDR3 runs 13 residues. V shed 2 bases and J shed 1 base, with 5 bases lying between them. The CDR3 DNA follows: TGTGCCAGCAGCTTCCCAGGCACAGATACGCAGTATTTT. Translation: CASSFPGTDTQYF.